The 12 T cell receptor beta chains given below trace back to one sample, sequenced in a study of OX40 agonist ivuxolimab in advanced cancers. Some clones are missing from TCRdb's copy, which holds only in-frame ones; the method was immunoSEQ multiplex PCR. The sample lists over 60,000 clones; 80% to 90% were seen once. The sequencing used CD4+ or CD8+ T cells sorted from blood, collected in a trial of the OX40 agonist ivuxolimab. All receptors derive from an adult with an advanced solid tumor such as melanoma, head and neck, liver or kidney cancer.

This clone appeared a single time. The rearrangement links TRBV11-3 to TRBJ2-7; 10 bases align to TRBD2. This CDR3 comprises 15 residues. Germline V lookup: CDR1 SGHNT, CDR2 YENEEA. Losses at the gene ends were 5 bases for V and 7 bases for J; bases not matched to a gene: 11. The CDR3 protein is CASSPSGGDAREQYF. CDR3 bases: TGTGCCAGCAGCCCCAGCGGGGGGGACGCTAGGGAGCAGTACTTC.

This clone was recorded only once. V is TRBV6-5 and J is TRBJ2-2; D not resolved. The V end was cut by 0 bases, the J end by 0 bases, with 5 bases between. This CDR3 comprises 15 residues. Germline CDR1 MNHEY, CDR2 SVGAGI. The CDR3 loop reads CASSYSTTNTGELFF. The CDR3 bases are TGTGCCAGCAGTTACTCTACTACGAACACCGGGGAGCTGTTTTTT.

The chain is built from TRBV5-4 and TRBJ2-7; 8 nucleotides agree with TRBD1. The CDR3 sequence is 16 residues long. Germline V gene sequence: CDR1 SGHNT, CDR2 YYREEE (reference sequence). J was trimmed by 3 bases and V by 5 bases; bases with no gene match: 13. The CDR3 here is CASRPELTGQVYEQYF. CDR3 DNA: TGTGCCAGCAGACCAGAACTCACGGGACAGGTCTACGAGCAGTACTTC.

CDR3 nucleotide sequence: TGCGCCAGCAGCCCGAACTCACGGACTAGCGGGGGGGCAGAGACCCAGTACTTC. This codes for CASSPNSRTSGGAETQYF. The chain uses TRBV5-1 and TRBJ2-5; TRBD2 matches 15 bases. This CDR3 has 18 residues. Germline V gene sequence: CDR1 SGHRS, CDR2 YFSETQ. Trimming at V came to 4 bases and at J to 4 bases, leaving 11 bases not matched to a gene. The complete variable domain, with remaining parts taken from reference TRBV5-1 and TRBJ2-5, reads KAGVTQTPRYLIKTRGQQVTLSCSPISGHRSVSWYQQTPGQGLQFLFEYFSETQRNKGNFPGRFSGRQFSNSRSEMNVSTLELGDSALYLCASSPNSRTSGGAETQYFGPGTRLLVL.

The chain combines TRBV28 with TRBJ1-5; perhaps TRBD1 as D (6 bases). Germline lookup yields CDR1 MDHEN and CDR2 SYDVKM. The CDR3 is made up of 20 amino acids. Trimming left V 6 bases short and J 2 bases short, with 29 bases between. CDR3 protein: CASSPPTGTRGWRGNQPQHF. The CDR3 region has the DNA TGTGCCAGCAGCCCACCAACTGGGACGAGGGGGTGGCGCGGCAATCAGCCCCAGCATTTT. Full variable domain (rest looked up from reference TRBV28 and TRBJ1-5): DVKVTQSSRYLVKRTGEKVFLECVQDMDHENMFWYRQDPGLGLRLIYFSYDVKMKEKGDIPEGYSVSREKKERFSLILESASTNQTSMYLCASSPPTGTRGWRGNQPQHFGDGTRLSIL.

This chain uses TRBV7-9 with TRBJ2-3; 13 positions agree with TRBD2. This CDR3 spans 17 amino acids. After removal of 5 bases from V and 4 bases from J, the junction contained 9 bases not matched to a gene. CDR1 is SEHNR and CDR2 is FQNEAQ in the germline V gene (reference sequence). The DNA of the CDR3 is TGTGCCAGCAGCCCCGGGACTAGCGGGAAAGGGGCAGATACGCAGTATTTT. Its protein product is CASSPGTSGKGADTQYF.

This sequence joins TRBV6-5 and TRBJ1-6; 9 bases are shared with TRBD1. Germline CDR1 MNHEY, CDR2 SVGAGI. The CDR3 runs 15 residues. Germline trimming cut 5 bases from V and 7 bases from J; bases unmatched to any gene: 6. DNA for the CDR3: TGTGCCAGCAGTCCCCGGGACAGGGAAAATTCACCCCTCCACTTT. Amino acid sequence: CASSPRDRENSPLHF.

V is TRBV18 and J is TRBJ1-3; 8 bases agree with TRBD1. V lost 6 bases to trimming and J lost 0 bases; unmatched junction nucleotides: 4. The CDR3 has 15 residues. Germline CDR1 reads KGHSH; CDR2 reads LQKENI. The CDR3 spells CASSRDRSSGNTIYF. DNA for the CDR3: TGTGCCAGCTCCCGGGACAGGAGCTCTGGAAACACCATATATTTT.

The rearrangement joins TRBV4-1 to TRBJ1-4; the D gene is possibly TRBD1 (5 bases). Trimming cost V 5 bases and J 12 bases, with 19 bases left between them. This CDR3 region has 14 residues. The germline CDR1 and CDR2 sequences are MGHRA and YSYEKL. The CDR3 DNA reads TGCGCCAGCAGCACCGGGACCCCTAACCCGGAACTGTTTTTT. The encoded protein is CASSTGTPNPELFF.

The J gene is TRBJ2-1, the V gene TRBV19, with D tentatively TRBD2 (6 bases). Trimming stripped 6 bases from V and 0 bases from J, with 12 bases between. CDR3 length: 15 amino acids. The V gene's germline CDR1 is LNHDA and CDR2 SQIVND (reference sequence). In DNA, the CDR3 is TGTGCCAGTAGACCCCCTAGCGCCTCCTACAATGAGCAGTTCTTC. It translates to CASRPPSASYNEQFF.

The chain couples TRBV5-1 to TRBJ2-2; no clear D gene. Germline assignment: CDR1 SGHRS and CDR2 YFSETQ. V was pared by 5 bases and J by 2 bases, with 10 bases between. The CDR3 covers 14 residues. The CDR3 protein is CASSQRANTGELFF. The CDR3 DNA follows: TGCGCCAGCAGTCAAAGGGCTAACACCGGGGAGCTGTTTTTT.

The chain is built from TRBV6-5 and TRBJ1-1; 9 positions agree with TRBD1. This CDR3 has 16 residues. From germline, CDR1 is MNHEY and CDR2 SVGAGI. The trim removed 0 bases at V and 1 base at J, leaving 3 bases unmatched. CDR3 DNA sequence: TGTGCCAGCAGTTACTCCCTGACAGGGGGGAACACTGAAGCTTTCTTT. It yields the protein CASSYSLTGGNTEAFF.